The present T cell receptor beta chain was sequenced within a study of T cells after yellow fever vaccination. V shed 0 bases and J shed 2 bases, with 7 bases lying between them. This CDR3 has 14 residues. Looked up from germline, CDR1 is MGHRA and CDR2 is YSYEKL. Via MiXCR, TCRdb re-called the 5' RACE reads, giving one row per CDR3 protein. The table shows approximately 350,000 distinct CDR3 sequences, with roughly 10% occurring only once. This rearrangement joins TRBV4-1 to TRBJ1-2, with D hard to call. This clonotype originated in a man between 18 and 29 years old who received the YFV17D yellow fever vaccine. The sample here was PBMCs, taken on the day of the first yellow fever vaccination. The CDR3 nucleotides read TGCGCCAGCAGCCAAGAAGTAAGGAACTATGGCTACACCTTC. Its translation is CASSQEVRNYGYTF.